The rows below give T cell receptor beta chains drawn from one sample of a study of blood T cell repertoires in COVID-19. Data came from immunoSEQ multiplex PCR; TCRdb stores just in-frame clones and leaves some out. The sample yields some 150,000 clones, roughly 90% seen once. What was sequenced was peripheral blood. Receptor source: a man aged 55 to 70 with acute or convalescent COVID-19. Each CDR3 is given with its conserved first and last residue. The D gene is left open where the match is weak. Rows give clone size only sometimes, using once, few, many, or a class for an expanded clone.

v_gene,abundance,d_gene,j_gene,CDR3aa,CDR3nt
TRBV9,-,TRBD2,TRBJ2-2,CASSVLAGGPHGELFF,TGTGCCAGCAGCGTATTAGCGGGGGGGCCTCACGGGGAGCTGTTTTTT
TRBV6-1,-,TRBD1,TRBJ1-6,CASSEEGPGQGVRNSPLHF,TGTGCCAGCAGTGAAGAGGGCCCCGGACAGGGGGTTCGAAATTCACCCCTCCACTTT
TRBV15,-,TRBD1,TRBJ1-2,CATSRELRSGGNYGYTF,TGTGCCACCAGCAGAGAACTTCGTTCAGGGGGGAACTATGGCTACACCTTC
TRBV5-5,-,-,TRBJ1-1,CASSLGGNTEAFF,TGTGCCAGCAGCTTGGGCGGGAACACTGAAGCTTTCTTT
TRBV29-1,-,TRBD1,TRBJ1-2,CSVGDRAGYTF,TGCAGCGTGGGGGACAGGGCCGGCTACACCTTC
TRBV3-1/TRBV3-2,-,-,TRBJ2-7,CASSQENSYGEQYF,TGTGCCAGCAGCCAAGAAAACTCCTACGGCGAGCAGTACTTC
TRBV6-5,-,TRBD2,TRBJ2-7,CASSALAGSYEQYF,TGTGCCAGCTCTGCCCTAGCGGGGTCGTACGAGCAGTACTTC
TRBV19,-,TRBD1,TRBJ1-5,CASIRTGGLNQPQHF,TGTGCCAGTATCAGGACAGGGGGTCTCAATCAGCCCCAGCATTTT
TRBV7-2,once,-,TRBJ1-1,CASSPREGGGTEAFF,TGTGCCAGCAGCCCCAGAGAGGGCGGGGGCACTGAAGCTTTCTTT
TRBV7-8,few,-,TRBJ1-3,CASSLTIQGSGNTIYF,TGTGCCAGCAGCTTGACCATTCAGGGCTCTGGAAACACCATATATTTT
TRBV9,few,TRBD1,TRBJ1-2,CASSSGQGDSYGYTF,TGTGCCAGCAGCTCCGGACAGGGGGATAGCTATGGCTACACCTTC
TRBV27,-,TRBD2,TRBJ2-1,CASSRLAGGPGEQFF,TGTGCCAGCAGCAGACTAGCGGGGGGGCCGGGGGAGCAGTTCTTC
TRBV18,once,TRBD1,TRBJ1-4,CASSLERTGGREKLFF,TGTGCCAGCTCACTTGAAAGGACAGGGGGCCGTGAAAAACTGTTTTTT
TRBV4-3,-,-,TRBJ1-2,CASSPLGTNRINGYTF,TGCGCCAGCAGCCCCCTGGGGACAAACCGAATCAATGGCTACACCTTC
TRBV15,few,TRBD1,TRBJ1-2,CATSREGTALYGYTF,TGTGCCACCAGCAGAGAAGGGACAGCTCTCTATGGCTACACCTTC
TRBV5-5,-,-,TRBJ1-3,CASSFDGQLLGNTIYF,TGTGCCAGCAGCTTCGACGGACAACTACTTGGAAACACCATATATTTT
TRBV18,-,TRBD1,TRBJ2-7,CASSPGQGAREQYF,TGTGCCAGCTCACCGGGTCAGGGGGCTAGGGAGCAGTACTTC
TRBV5-1,-,-,TRBJ2-3,CASSPRDVSTDTQYF,TGCGCCAGCAGCCCCAGGGATGTTAGCACAGATACGCAGTATTTT
TRBV3-1/TRBV3-2,-,TRBD1,TRBJ1-1,CASSQGRDREAFF,TGTGCCAGCAGCCAAGGGAGGGACAGGGAAGCTTTCTTT
TRBV5-1,-,-,TRBJ1-1,CASSFTVNTEAFF,TGCGCCAGCAGCTTTACAGTGAACACTGAAGCTTTCTTT
TRBV6-5,-,-,TRBJ1-5,CASSRTAYSNQPQHF,TGTGCCAGCTCTCGGACAGCTTATAGCAATCAGCCCCAGCATTTT
TRBV10-1,-,-,TRBJ2-1,CASSETASLNEQFF,TGCGCCAGCAGTGAGACTGCTTCCTTGAATGAGCAGTTCTTC
TRBV20-1,-,-,TRBJ1-1,CSASRDANTEAFF,TGCAGTGCTAGTCGGGATGCGAACACTGAAGCTTTCTTT
TRBV12-5,-,TRBD1,TRBJ1-6,CASGLVLDRGFNSPLHF,TGTGCTAGTGGTTTGGTACTGGACAGGGGATTTAATTCACCCCTCCACTTT
TRBV7-9,few,-,TRBJ1-3,CASRTSGNTIYF,TGTGCCAGCAGAACTTCGGGAAACACCATATATTTT